Here is one T cell receptor (beta chain) with its context. The data stem from a study of blood T cell repertoires in COVID-19. This CDR3 is built from 14 residues. Germline CDR1 reads GTSNPN; CDR2 reads SVGIG (reference sequence). The V gene lost 0 bases and the J gene lost 3 bases, with 11 bases spanning the gap. As handled by the study authors: Reference gene primer amplification gave nucleated cell count estimates. Measured with immunoSEQ multiplex PCR; TCRdb has only the in-frame clones, and not every one. Clonal size and the V and J genes are those of that table, whereas D and trimming came from the DNA. The sample has about 400,000 clones, more than 85% seen once.

The source of this sequence is a human donor in a cohort sampled during active COVID-19. Sequencing was performed on peripheral blood. The chain employs TRBV30 and TRBJ1-2, with D perhaps TRBD1 (6 bases). This CDR3 is CAWSVQGPHYGYTF. The DNA for the CDR3 is TGTGCCTGGAGTGTACAGGGACCCCACTATGGCTACACCTTC. The full variable domain, rest sourced from reference TRBV30 and TRBJ1-2, is SQTIHQWPATLVQPVGSPLSLECTVEGTSNPNLYWYRQAAGRGLQLLFYSVGIGQISSEVPQNLSASRPQDRQFILSSKKLLLSDSGFYLCAWSVQGPHYGYTFGSGTRLTVV.